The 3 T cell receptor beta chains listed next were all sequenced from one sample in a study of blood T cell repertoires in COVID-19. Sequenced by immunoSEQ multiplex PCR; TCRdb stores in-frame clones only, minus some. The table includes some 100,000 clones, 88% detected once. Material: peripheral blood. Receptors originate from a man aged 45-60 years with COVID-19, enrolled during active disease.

CDR3 amino acids: CASSFPDRGHEQYF. The CDR3 coding sequence is TGTGCCAGCAGTTTTCCGGACAGGGGTCACGAGCAGTACTTC. The chain combines TRBV28 with TRBJ2-7, with 9 positions matching TRBD1. Germline values: CDR1 MDHEN, CDR2 SYDVKM. The ends lost 3 bases at V and 5 bases at J; junction bases unmatched: 5. CDR3 length equals 14 residues. The full variable domain, its missing parts supplied by reference TRBV28 and TRBJ2-7, is DVKVTQSSRYLVKRTGEKVFLECVQDMDHENMFWYRQDPGLGLRLIYFSYDVKMKEKGDIPEGYSVSREKKERFSLILESASTNQTSMYLCASSFPDRGHEQYFGPGTRLTVT.

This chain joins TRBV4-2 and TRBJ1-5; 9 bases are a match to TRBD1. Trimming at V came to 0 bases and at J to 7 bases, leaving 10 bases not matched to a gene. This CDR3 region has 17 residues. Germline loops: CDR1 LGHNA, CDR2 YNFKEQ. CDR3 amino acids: CASSQDAGTGIRQPQHF. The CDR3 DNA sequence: TGTGCCAGCAGCCAAGATGCCGGGACAGGGATTCGACAGCCCCAGCATTTT.

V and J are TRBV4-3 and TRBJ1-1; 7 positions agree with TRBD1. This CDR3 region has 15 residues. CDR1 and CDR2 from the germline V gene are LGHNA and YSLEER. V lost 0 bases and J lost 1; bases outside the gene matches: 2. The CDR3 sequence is CASSQDTGENTEAFF. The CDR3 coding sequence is TGCGCCAGCAGCCAAGACACAGGGGAGAACACTGAAGCTTTCTTT.